This T cell receptor (beta chain) came from a study of shared clonotypes between healthy human individuals. Assay runs were performed at deep level. TCRdb's table, derived via immunoSEQ multiplex PCR, lists solely in-frame clones and lacks some. The repertoire holds 330,000 or so clones, with more than 60% as singletons. This receptor was obtained from a man between 25 and 39 years old in good health. The sequencing sample was made of memory CD4+ T cells sorted from blood. The subset: CD45RA-negative fraction.

This CDR3 is CASSLNGMSSYEQYF. DNA for the CDR3: TGTGCCAGCAGCTTAAACGGGATGAGCTCCTACGAGCAGTACTTC. The V gene is TRBV7-2, the J gene TRBJ2-7; TRBD2 is a possible D gene (5 bases). This CDR3 is 15 amino acids long. Trimming left V 2 bases short and J 0 bases short, with 11 bases between. Germline lookup yields CDR1 SGHTA and CDR2 FQGNSA.